This entry lists 19 T cell receptor beta chains sequenced from one sample in a study of T-cell memory formation after mild COVID-19. TCRdb reprocessed the 5' RACE reads via MiXCR and lists one record per CDR3 protein. This table holds 150,000 to 200,000 distinct CDR3 sequences, roughly 31% found once. Sequenced: PBMCs or a T cell subset sorted from them (not recorded which). These receptor sequences come from an adult woman who had mild COVID-19 (a few samples of this study predate the infection). Cell type and time point are not known.

In its sample, this clonotype was seen a few times. The V gene is TRBV5-1, the J gene TRBJ2-3, with D perhaps matching TRBD1 (5 bases). The length of the CDR3 is 16 residues. CDR1 and CDR2 from the germline V gene are SGHRS and YFSETQ. Trimming took 4 bases from V and 2 from J, leaving 17 bases between them. The CDR3 sequence is CASSHAQKGVTDTQYF. CDR3 nucleotide sequence: TGCGCCAGCAGCCATGCCCAGAAAGGGGTCACAGATACGCAGTATTTT.

The rearrangement links TRBV6-5 to TRBJ2-2, with D possibly being TRBD2 (6 bases). CDR1 is MNHEY and CDR2 is SVGAGI in the germline V gene. V lost 0 bases to trimming and J lost 5 bases, with 10 bases between them. This CDR3 region has 15 residues. The CDR3 loop reads CASSYSGAGTGELFF. CDR3 sequence (DNA): TGTGCCAGCAGTTACTCCGGGGCGGGAACCGGGGAGCTGTTTTTT.

J is TRBJ2-7 and V is TRBV27; the D gene could be TRBD1 or TRBD2 (5 bases each). Germline CDR1 is MNHEY and CDR2 is SMNVEV (reference sequence). V dropped 5 bases and J dropped 6 bases, with 20 bases sitting between them. The CDR3 loop spans 15 amino acids. The CDR3 is CASSPRGSPRGEQYF. Here the CDR3 DNA reads TGTGCCAGCAGTCCCCGGGGCTCTCCACGGGGCGAGCAGTACTTC.

This clonotype was picked up a small number of times. The chain recombines TRBV7-8 with TRBJ2-3; TRBD1 aligns across 9 bases. Germline CDR1 SGHVS, CDR2 FQNEAQ. J was trimmed by 2 bases and V by 4 bases; bases with no gene match: 7. The CDR3 contains 16 residues. The DNA of the CDR3 is TGTGCCAGCAGCTACCCTCGGGACAGGGTCACAGATACGCAGTATTTT. Translation: CASSYPRDRVTDTQYF.

This clonotype was detected a few times. This chain links TRBV5-1 with TRBJ2-1, with TRBD2 matching 8 bases. Germline lookup yields CDR1 SGHRS and CDR2 YFSETQ. J gave up 7 bases and V 0 bases, and 9 bases lay outside the gene matches. This CDR3 is 16 amino acids long. CDR3 sequence: CASSLGRGLGANEQFF. CDR3 bases: TGCGCCAGCAGCTTGGGCCGGGGACTAGGTGCGAATGAGCAGTTCTTC. Together with reference TRBV5-1 and TRBJ2-1, the CDR3 gives the full variable domain: KAGVTQTPRYLIKTRGQQVTLSCSPISGHRSVSWYQQTPGQGLQFLFEYFSETQRNKGNFPGRFSGRQFSNSRSEMNVSTLELGDSALYLCASSLGRGLGANEQFFGPGTRLTVL.

The chain combines TRBV9 with TRBJ2-2, with TRBD2 matching over 12 bases. Trimming at V came to 5 bases and at J to 4 bases, leaving 6 bases not matched to a gene. The CDR3 consists of 16 residues. The germline V gene has CDR1 SGDLS and CDR2 YYNGEE. CDR3 bases: TGTGCCAGCAGTGCTAGCGGGAGGGCCGTCACCGGGGAGCTGTTTTTT. This sequence encodes CASSASGRAVTGELFF. Full variable domain (missing parts from reference TRBV9 and TRBJ2-2): DSGVTQTPKHLITATGQRVTLRCSPRSGDLSVYWYQQSLDQGLQFLIQYYNGEERAKGNILERFSAQQFPDLHSELNLSSLELGDSALYFCASSASGRAVTGELFFGEGSRLTVL.

CDR3 amino acids: CASSPRGTGSYNEQFF. Written as DNA, the CDR3 is TGTGCCAGCTCCCCCCGGGGGACAGGGTCCTACAATGAGCAGTTCTTC. V is TRBV18 and J is TRBJ2-1; TRBD1 agrees at 9 bases. Germline V lookup: CDR1 KGHSH, CDR2 LQKENI. The CDR3 loop spans 16 amino acids. The ends lost 6 bases at V and 1 base at J; junction bases unmatched: 7.

The rearrangement joins TRBV6-5 to TRBJ2-1, with D unresolved. In germline, CDR1 is MNHEY, CDR2 SVGAGI. There are 13 residues in the CDR3. V lost 6 bases to trimming and J lost 5 bases, with 11 bases between them. The CDR3 loop reads CASSSLGNNEQFF. CDR3 nucleotide sequence: TGTGCCAGCAGCTCACTCGGCAACAATGAGCAGTTCTTC.

The gene calls are TRBV20-1 and TRBJ1-2; no reliable D call. Germline V gene sequence: CDR1 DFQATT, CDR2 SNEGSKA (reference sequence). Deletions cut 0 bases from V and 2 bases from J, with 7 bases between. There are 13 residues in the CDR3. CDR3 loop: CSARDGQNYGYTF. The CDR3, as DNA: TGCAGTGCTAGAGATGGCCAGAACTATGGCTACACCTTC.

V is TRBV4-1 and J is TRBJ2-7; 10 nucleotides match TRBD2. The junction had 7 bases not matched to a gene; V was cut back by 3 bases and J by 2 bases. The CDR3 length is 16 residues. Germline CDR1 and CDR2: MGHRA and YSYEKL. DNA of the CDR3: TGCGCCAGCAGCCATGAGAGCGGGGGGGCCGCCTACGAGCAGTACTTC. Amino acid sequence: CASSHESGGAAYEQYF.

CDR3 protein: CASSQHNTGELFF. The DNA for the CDR3 is TGTGCCAGCAGCCAACACAACACCGGGGAGCTGTTTTTT. This chain connects TRBV3-1 to TRBJ2-2, with no clear D. The V gene's germline CDR1 is LGHDT and CDR2 YNNKEL (reference sequence). The V end lost 2 bases, the J end lost 2 bases, and 3 bases lay between the germline ends. The length of the CDR3 is 13 residues. Full variable domain (outside the CDR3, taken from reference TRBV3-1 and TRBJ2-2): DTAVSQTPKYLVTQMGNDKSIKCEQNLGHDTMYWYKQDSKKFLKIMFSYNNKELIINETVPNRFSPKSPDKAHLNLHINSLELGDSAVYFCASSQHNTGELFFGEGSRLTVL.

The chain carries TRBV30 and TRBJ1-5; D not resolved. Germline values: CDR1 GTSNPN, CDR2 SVGIG (reference sequence). V lost 2 bases and J 0 bases, leaving 8 bases between the germline ends. The CDR3 totals 14 residues. In nucleotides, the CDR3 is TGTGCCTGGAGTCCACATTATAGCAATCAGCCCCAGCATTTT. Its protein product is CAWSPHYSNQPQHF.

The rearrangement joins TRBV12-3 or TRBV12-4 to TRBJ2-1, with 10 bases lining up with TRBD2. V shed 3 bases and J 6 bases; nucleotides not matched to a gene: 8. CDR3 length: 16 residues. CDR3 in DNA: TGTGCCAGCAGTTTTCAACTAGCGGGAAGGACCAATGAGCAGTTCTTC. Encoded protein: CASSFQLAGRTNEQFF.

In nucleotides, the CDR3 is TGTGCCAGCAGCGATCCGGCAGGGGGCGCGTCTCAGACCGGGGAGCTGTTTTTT. This sequence encodes CASSDPAGGASQTGELFF. The gene calls are TRBV7-9 and TRBJ2-2; 8 nucleotides align to TRBD1. The CDR3 has 18 amino acids. Germline V CDR1 and CDR2: SEHNR, FQNEAQ (reference sequence). Trimming at V came to 5 bases and at J to 5 bases, leaving 16 bases not matched to a gene.

In its sample, this clonotype was seen a few times. This chain connects TRBV21-1 to TRBJ2-1. TRBV21-1 is given as a pseudogene. The CDR3 is made up of 13 amino acids. The CDR3 here is CASSRDGYNEQFF. The CDR3 DNA sequence: TGTGCCAGCAGCCGAGACGGCTACAATGAGCAGTTCTTC.

The chain links TRBV6-5 to TRBJ1-3; D might be TRBD1 (6 bases). Per the germline V gene, CDR1 is MNHEY and CDR2 is SVGAGI. Trimming cost V 2 bases and J 2 bases, with 10 bases left between them. The length of the CDR3 is 15 residues. The CDR3 here is CASSYEGTPGNTIYF. DNA of the CDR3: TGTGCCAGCAGTTACGAGGGGACACCTGGAAACACCATATATTTT.

This clonotype was found many times. The chain is built from TRBV5-1 and TRBJ2-7, with D perhaps matching TRBD2 (5 bases). The germline V and J ends were trimmed by 7 bases and 0 bases, with 8 bases remaining between them. The CDR3 contains 12 residues. CDR1 is SGHRS, CDR2 YFSETQ, per germline. The CDR3 loop is CASSRDSYEQYF. For the CDR3, the DNA is TGCGCCAGCTCTCGGGACTCCTACGAGCAGTACTTC. Combining the CDR3 with reference TRBV5-1 and TRBJ2-7 gives the whole variable domain KAGVTQTPRYLIKTRGQQVTLSCSPISGHRSVSWYQQTPGQGLQFLFEYFSETQRNKGNFPGRFSGRQFSNSRSEMNVSTLELGDSALYLCASSRDSYEQYFGPGTRLTVT.

This sequence joins TRBV12-3 or TRBV12-4 and TRBJ2-3, with 8 nucleotides matching TRBD2. This CDR3 has 14 amino acids. The V segment lost 6 bases and the J segment 3 bases; nucleotides outside the gene matches: 5. CDR3 protein: CASRKRESTDTQYF. CDR3 coding DNA: TGTGCCAGCAGAAAGCGGGAGTCGACAGATACGCAGTATTTT.

This clonotype has just a few counts. The rearrangement uses TRBV29-1 and TRBJ2-1; 9 bases agree with TRBD2. CDR3 size: 15 residues. Germline V lookup: CDR1 SQVTM, CDR2 ANQGSEA. V lost 0 bases and J lost 5; bases outside the gene matches: 5. The CDR3 is CSVEDRREGHNEQFF. The CDR3 DNA is TGCAGCGTTGAAGATCGGCGGGAGGGCCACAATGAGCAGTTCTTC.